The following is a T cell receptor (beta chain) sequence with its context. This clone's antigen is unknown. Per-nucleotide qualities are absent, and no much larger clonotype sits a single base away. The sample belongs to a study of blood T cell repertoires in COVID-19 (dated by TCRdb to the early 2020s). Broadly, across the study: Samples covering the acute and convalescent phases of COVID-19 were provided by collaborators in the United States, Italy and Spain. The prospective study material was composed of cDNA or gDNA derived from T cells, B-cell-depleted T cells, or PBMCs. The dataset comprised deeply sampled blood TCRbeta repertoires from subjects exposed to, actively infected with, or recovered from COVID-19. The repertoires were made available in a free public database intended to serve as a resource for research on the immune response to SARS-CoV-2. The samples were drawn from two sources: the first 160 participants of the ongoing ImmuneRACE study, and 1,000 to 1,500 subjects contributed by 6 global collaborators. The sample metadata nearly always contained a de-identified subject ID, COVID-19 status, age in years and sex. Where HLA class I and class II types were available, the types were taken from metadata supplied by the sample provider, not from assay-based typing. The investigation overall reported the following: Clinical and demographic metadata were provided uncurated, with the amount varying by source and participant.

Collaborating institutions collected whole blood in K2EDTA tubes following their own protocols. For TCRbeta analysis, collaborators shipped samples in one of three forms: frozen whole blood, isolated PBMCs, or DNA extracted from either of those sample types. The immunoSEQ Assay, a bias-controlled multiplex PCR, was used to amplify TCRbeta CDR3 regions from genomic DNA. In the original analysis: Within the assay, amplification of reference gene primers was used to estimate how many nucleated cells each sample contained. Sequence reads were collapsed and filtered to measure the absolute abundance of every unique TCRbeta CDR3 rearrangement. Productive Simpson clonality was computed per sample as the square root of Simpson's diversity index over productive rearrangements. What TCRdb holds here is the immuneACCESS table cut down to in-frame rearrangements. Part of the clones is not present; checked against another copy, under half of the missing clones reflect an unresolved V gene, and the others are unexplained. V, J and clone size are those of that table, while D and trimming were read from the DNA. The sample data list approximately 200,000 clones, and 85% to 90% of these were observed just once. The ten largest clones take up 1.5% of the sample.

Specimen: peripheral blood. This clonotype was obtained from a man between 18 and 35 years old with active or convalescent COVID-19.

The nucleotide sequence reads TGTGCCAGCAGCCTCTCCGGGACTAGCATCTACGAGCAGTACTTC. Translated, it reads CASSLSGTSIYEQYF. Recombination linked TRBV5-5 to TRBJ2-7; TRBD2 agrees with 9 junctional bases. Trimming leaves V shorter by 4 bases and J shorter by 3 bases, with the junction holding 8 bases beyond the gene matches. CDR1 SGHKS and CDR2 YYEKEE are derived from the germline V gene (reference sequence). Including cysteine and phenylalanine, the CDR3 has 15 amino acids. CDR3 DNA only is kept here, 45 bases in frame from base 1.